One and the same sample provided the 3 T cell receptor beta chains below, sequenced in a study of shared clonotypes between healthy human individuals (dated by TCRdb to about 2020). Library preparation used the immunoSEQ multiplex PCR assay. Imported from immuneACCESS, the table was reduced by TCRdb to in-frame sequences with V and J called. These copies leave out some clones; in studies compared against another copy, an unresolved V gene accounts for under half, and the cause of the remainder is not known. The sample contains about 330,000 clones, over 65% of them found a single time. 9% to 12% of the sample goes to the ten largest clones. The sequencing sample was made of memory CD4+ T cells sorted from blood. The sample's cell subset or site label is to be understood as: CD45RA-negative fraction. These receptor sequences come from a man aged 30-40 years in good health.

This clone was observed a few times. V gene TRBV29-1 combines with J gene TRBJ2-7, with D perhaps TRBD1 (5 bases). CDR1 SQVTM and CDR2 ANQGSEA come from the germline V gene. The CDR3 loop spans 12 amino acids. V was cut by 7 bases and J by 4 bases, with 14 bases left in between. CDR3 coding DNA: TGCAGCGCTAATCTAGGGGCTTACGAGCAGTACTTC. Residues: CSANLGAYEQYF.

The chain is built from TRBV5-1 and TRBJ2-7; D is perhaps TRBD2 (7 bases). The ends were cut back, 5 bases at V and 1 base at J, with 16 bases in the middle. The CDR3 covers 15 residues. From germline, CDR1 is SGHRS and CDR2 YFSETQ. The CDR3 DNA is TGCGCCAGCAGTCTGGGGGCTAGCGGTTCCTACGAGCAGTACTTC. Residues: CASSLGASGSYEQYF.

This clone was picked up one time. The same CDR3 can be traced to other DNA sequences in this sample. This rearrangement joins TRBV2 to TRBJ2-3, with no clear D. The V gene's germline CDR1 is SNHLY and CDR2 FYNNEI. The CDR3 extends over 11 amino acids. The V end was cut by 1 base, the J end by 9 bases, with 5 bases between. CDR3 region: CASSEGNTQYF. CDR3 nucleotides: TGTGCCAGCAGTGAAGGGAACACGCAGTATTTT.